This T cell receptor (beta chain) was identified in a study of blood T cell repertoires in COVID-19. Study overall: There were acute and convalescent COVID-19 samples, and they came from the United States, Italy and Spain. PBMCs, B-cell-depleted T cells, or T cells provided the cDNA or gDNA that made up the material.

This clone has just one count. Germline CDR1 reads DFQATT; CDR2 reads SNEGSKA (reference sequence). This CDR3 has 17 amino acids. V trimming: 3 bases; J trimming: 0 bases; junction bases outside the gene matches: 7. TCRdb keeps only in-frame clones here, not all; method: immunoSEQ multiplex PCR. The sample carries around 150,000 clones, around three quarters recorded once. The sequence was collected from a man over 45 with acute or convalescent COVID-19. Sequencing was done on a sample of peripheral blood. This sequence joins TRBV20-1 and TRBJ2-6; 8 nucleotides agree with TRBD2. CDR3 DNA sequence: TGCAGTGCTAGTAGTCAGCGGGAGAGCTCTGGGGCCAACGTCCTGACTTTC. Protein sequence: CSASSQRESSGANVLTF.